This T cell receptor (beta chain) appears in the sequencing data of a study of shared clonotypes between healthy human individuals. Profiled with immunoSEQ multiplex PCR; TCRdb holds only in-frame clones, not every one. The sample includes over 2 million clones, 95% of them seen just once. Remarks on this clone: Other DNA variants within this sample encode the same CDR3.

Germline CDR1 reads SGHRS; CDR2 reads YFSETQ. V was clipped by 4 bases and J by 3 bases, with 10 bases between them. The CDR3 runs 13 residues. The rearrangement joins TRBV5-1 to TRBJ2-5; D remains ambiguous. This sequence was found in a man between 18 and 29 years old in good health. Source material: naive CD4+ T cells sorted from blood. Specified subset: CD45RA+ positively selected. The CDR3 is CASSLLAEETQYF. CDR3 in DNA: TGCGCCAGCAGCCTATTAGCAGAAGAGACCCAGTACTTC. Looking up the rest from reference TRBV5-1 and TRBJ2-5 gives the full variable domain: KAGVTQTPRYLIKTRGQQVTLSCSPISGHRSVSWYQQTPGQGLQFLFEYFSETQRNKGNFPGRFSGRQFSNSRSEMNVSTLELGDSALYLCASSLLAEETQYFGPGTRLLVL.